Presented here are 21 T cell receptor beta chains from one specimen sequenced in a study of blood T cells in healthy people across ages. A second 7 to 11 cycle PCR used barcoded and J-beta primers. TCRdb recomputed calls from the 5' RACE reads with MiXCR, one row per CDR3 protein. Seen here are 1.5 million to 1.9 million distinct CDR3 sequences, 35% to 45% observed once, and the top ten hold approximately 4%. The sequenced sample was blood. Receptors were obtained from a woman in her late teens or twenties in good health.

This clonotype was recorded a few times. V and J are TRBV7-2 and TRBJ2-5; D remains unclear. CDR1 and CDR2 from the germline V gene are SGHTA and FQGNSA. V gave up 1 base and J gave up 11 bases, with 17 bases separating them. This CDR3 spans 14 amino acids. The CDR3 loop reads CASSLDGGPKKQYF. The CDR3 DNA sequence: TGTGCCAGCAGCTTAGATGGTGGCCCTAAAAAGCAGTACTTC.

This clonotype was found once. V and J are TRBV20-1 and TRBJ2-1, with TRBD2 matching 9 bases. The CDR3 covers 16 residues. The germline gives CDR1 DFQATT, CDR2 SNEGSKA (reference sequence). J gave up 7 bases and V 1 base, and 11 bases lay outside the gene matches. As DNA, the CDR3 is TGCAGTGCTAGAGCTCCGGAGAGGCGGGGGGGTAATGAGCAGTTCTTC. Amino acid sequence: CSARAPERRGGNEQFF.

This clonotype was detected ten times or more. This chain uses TRBV20-1 with TRBJ1-5, with D hard to call. V was clipped by 0 bases and J by 4 bases, with 4 bases between them. This CDR3 spans 12 amino acids. Germline CDR1 reads DFQATT; CDR2 reads SNEGSKA (reference sequence). The CDR3, as DNA: TGCAGTGCTAGAGATCTTAATCAGCCCCAGCATTTT. Translating it yields CSARDLNQPQHF.

In the case of this clonotype: It may be a read error: a sequence one base away is much more abundant. The chain is built from TRBV29-1 and TRBJ2-1; TRBD1 agrees at 7 bases. Germline assignment: CDR1 SQVTM and CDR2 ANQGSEA. The V segment lost 4 bases and the J segment 10 bases; nucleotides outside the gene matches: 10. There are 13 residues in the CDR3. Here the CDR3 reads CSVGTGESYEQFF. The CDR3 DNA reads TGCAGCGTTGGGACAGGAGAGAGCTACGAGCAGTTCTTC.

The chain recombines TRBV7-3 with TRBJ2-3, with 7 positions matching TRBD1. CDR1 and CDR2 from the germline V gene are SGHTA and FQGTGA. V was pared by 10 bases and J by 2 bases, with 6 bases of the junction left unmatched. The CDR3 has 13 amino acids. The DNA of the CDR3 is TGTGCCACTGGGGACAGAAACACAGATACGCAGTATTTT. Protein: CATGDRNTDTQYF.

The chain combines TRBV4-1 with TRBJ2-5; D ambiguous. V gave up 6 bases and J gave up 11 bases, with 25 bases separating them. CDR1 and CDR2 from the germline V gene are MGHRA and YSYEKL. The CDR3 covers 15 residues. The CDR3 here is CASSAMTGSSTQQYF. CDR3 nucleotides: TGCGCCAGCAGTGCTATGACCGGCTCCTCTACCCAGCAGTACTTC.

In this sample, this clonotype turned up many times. The chain combines TRBV7-2 with TRBJ2-1, with a tentative D call TRBD1 (5 bases). Trimming shortened V by 2 bases and J by 1 base, and 6 bases separated the two germline ends. Germline CDR1 reads SGHTA; CDR2 reads FQGNSA. CDR3 length: 14 amino acids. The CDR3 reads CASSLQGSYNEQFF. The CDR3 nucleotides are TGTGCCAGCAGCTTACAGGGTTCCTACAATGAGCAGTTCTTC.

With regard to this clonotype: An end of the junction does not agree with germline; a read error may underlie this. The chain is built from TRBV2 and TRBJ2-3; D not certain. This CDR3 contains 15 residues. Germline V gene sequence: CDR1 SNHLY, CDR2 FYNNEI. CDR3 sequence reads: CVSSEETTRTDTQYF. The CDR3 nucleotides are TGTGTCAGCAGTGAGGAGACGACCCGCACAGATACGCAGTATTTT. The complete variable domain, with remaining parts taken from reference TRBV2 and TRBJ2-3, reads EPEVTQTPSHQVTQMGQEVILRCVPISNHLYFYWYRQILGQKVEFLVSFYNNEISEKSEIFDDQFSVERPDGSNFTLKIRSTKLEDSAMYFCVSSEETTRTDTQYFGPGTRLTVL.

The rearrangement links TRBV4-1 to TRBJ2-1, with TRBD1 as a possible D gene (6 bases). TRBJ2-7 matches the DNA end more closely, so the J call is doubtful. CDR1 MGHRA and CDR2 YSYEKL come from the germline V gene. The CDR3 runs 14 residues. This CDR3 is CASSQTRGYNEQYF. CDR3 bases: TGCGCCAGCAGCCAAACAAGGGGGTACAATGAGCAGTACTTC.

The CDR3, as DNA: TGTGCCAGCAGCTCTCCGGGGACACCCCTTTACACCTTC. This gives the protein CASSSPGTPLYTF. The genes are TRBV7-2 and TRBJ1-2; D is perhaps TRBD1 (6 bases). The CDR3 runs 13 residues. Germline loops: CDR1 SGHTA, CDR2 FQGNSA. Trimming removed 4 bases from V and 11 bases from J, with 17 bases in between.

The V call is TRBV20-1, the J call TRBJ2-1, with a weak D call TRBD2 (6 bases). The V and J ends lost 7 bases and 9 bases respectively, with 13 bases between them. Germline V gene sequence: CDR1 DFQATT, CDR2 SNEGSKA (reference sequence). This CDR3 region has 11 residues. In DNA, the CDR3 is TGCAGTGGGATACTAGCAGGTGAGCAGTTCTTC. It codes for CSGILAGEQFF.

V and J are TRBV19 and TRBJ2-3; TRBD2 might be the D (5 bases). Germline CDR1 LNHDA, CDR2 SQIVND (reference sequence). This CDR3 contains 15 residues. V was trimmed by 4 bases and J by 4 bases, leaving 15 bases between them. CDR3 sequence (DNA): TGTGCCAGTAGTAGGCGGGCAAACTCGCCAGATACGCAGTATTTT. Residues: CASSRRANSPDTQYF.

This chain links TRBV25-1 with TRBJ1-4, with a weak D call TRBD1 (6 bases). V shed 7 bases and J shed 8 bases, with 14 bases lying between them. Germline loops: CDR1 MGHDK, CDR2 SYGVNS. This CDR3 has 13 residues. The CDR3 sequence is CASKGGGGEKLFF. For the CDR3, the DNA is TGTGCCAGCAAAGGGGGTGGGGGAGAAAAACTGTTTTTT. Complete variable domain (other parts from reference TRBV25-1 and TRBJ1-4): EADIYQTPRYLVIGTGKKITLECSQTMGHDKMYWYQQDPGMELHLIHYSYGVNSTEKGDLSSESTVSRIRTEHFPLTLESARPSHTSQYLCASKGGGGEKLFFGSGTQLSVL.

In the case of this clonotype: The DNA is left out, because the CDR3 cannot be placed on it with certainty; the CDR3 is given as TCRdb lists it. The chain links TRBV12-3 or TRBV12-4 to TRBJ2-7; no check of the table's D call, TRBD2, against the DNA was made. Both ends counted, the CDR3 spans 16 residues. The CDR3 spells CASSTSRLAVSYEQFF.

The chain carries TRBV7-3 and TRBJ1-1, with TRBD1 matching over 12 bases. CDR1 and CDR2 from the germline V gene are SGHTA and FQGTGA. The CDR3 contains 14 residues. V dropped 5 bases and J dropped 7; count of bases not matched to a gene: 5. CDR3 in DNA: TGTGCCAGCAGCGGGGGGACAGGGGGCTTTGAAGCTTTCTTT. Translation: CASSGGTGGFEAFF.

The rearrangement joins TRBV7-2 to TRBJ1-2; a weak D match, TRBD1 (5 bases). V was trimmed by 3 bases and J by 4 bases, leaving 18 bases between them. The germline CDR1 and CDR2 sequences are SGHTA and FQGNSA. This CDR3 region has 16 residues. The CDR3 protein is CASSFRTGRGGYGYTF. The CDR3 nucleotides read TGTGCCAGCAGCTTTCGGACCGGAAGGGGAGGCTATGGCTACACCTTC.

This chain uses TRBV5-4 with TRBJ2-1; perhaps TRBD1 as D (5 bases). The length of the CDR3 is 13 residues. The germline V gene encodes CDR1 SGHNT and CDR2 YYREEE (reference sequence). Trimming stripped 4 bases from V and 7 bases from J, with 12 bases between. DNA for the CDR3: TGTGCCAGCAGCATTGACAGTCCAAATGAGCAGTTCTTC. Translating gives CASSIDSPNEQFF. Full variable domain (missing parts from reference TRBV5-4 and TRBJ2-1): ETGVTQSPTHLIKTRGQQVTLRCSSQSGHNTVSWYQQALGQGPQFIFQYYREEENGRGNFPPRFSGLQFPNYSSELNVNALELDDSALYLCASSIDSPNEQFFGPGTRLTVL.

The CDR3 DNA follows: TGCAGTGCTAGTATGACGGCGAACACCGGGGAGCTGTTTTTT. Translation: CSASMTANTGELFF. The J gene is TRBJ2-2, the V gene TRBV20-1; D remains unclear. Trimming left V 3 bases short and J 0 bases short, with 8 bases between. The CDR3 is made up of 14 amino acids. Germline lookup yields CDR1 DFQATT and CDR2 SNEGSKA (reference sequence).

The rearrangement uses TRBV21-1 and TRBJ2-5; TRBD2 is the table's D call, not checked against the DNA. TRBV21-1 is listed as a pseudogene. The CDR3 extends over 16 amino acids. CDR3 region: CASSNCTAENQETQYF. CDR3 in DNA: TGTGCCAGCAGCAATTGTACAGCGGAGAACCAAGAGACCCAGTACTTC.

V is TRBV20-1 and J is TRBJ2-7, with TRBD2 as a possible D gene (7 bases). Germline CDR1 reads DFQATT; CDR2 reads SNEGSKA (reference sequence). There are 14 residues in the CDR3. V was cut by 6 bases and J by 4 bases, with 19 bases left in between. CDR3 sequence reads: CSAGAGAALYEQYF. The CDR3 bases are TGCAGTGCAGGGGCGGGGGCGGCCCTTTACGAGCAGTACTTC.

Remarks on this clonotype: This may arise from a read error, as a much more abundant clone is one base away. The chain combines TRBV28 with TRBJ2-3; TRBD1 or TRBD2 may be the D gene (5 bases each). CDR3 size: 14 residues. Germline lookup yields CDR1 MDHEN and CDR2 SYDVKM. V lost 5 bases to trimming and J lost 0 bases, with 9 bases between them. The CDR3 DNA follows: TGTGCCAGCAGTGTCCGGGACAGCACAGATACGCAGTATTTT. This encodes CASSVRDSTDTQYF.